Listed below are T cell receptor beta chains from one sample, sequenced in a study of CD8 T cells in ankylosing spondylitis. TCRdb re-analysed the 5' RACE reads in MiXCR, keeping a single row per CDR3 protein. Here the sample spans some 840,000 distinct CDR3 sequences, roughly 10% being singletons. Sequenced input: blood, either unsorted or a sorted T cell fraction (not recorded which). The origin of the receptors is a male donor with ankylosing spondylitis. Both conserved end residues are part of each CDR3. A D gene is named only where the DNA matches it firmly. Only some rows state a clone size, as once, few, many or a class for expanded clones.

v_gene	d_gene	abundance	j_gene	CDR3aa	CDR3nt
TRBV12-3/TRBV12-4	-	-	TRBJ2-7	CTSSLISPYEQYF	TGTACCAGCAGTTTAATAAGCCCCTACGAGCAGTACTTC
TRBV7-6	-	few	TRBJ1-5	CASSLGNDQPQHF	TGTGCCAGCAGCTTAGGGAACGATCAGCCCCAGCATTTT
TRBV5-1	TRBD2	few	TRBJ2-7	CASSSRGWTSGTQKGYEQYF	TGCGCCAGCAGCTCTCGGGGGTGGACTAGCGGGACCCAAAAGGGTTACGAGCAGTACTTC
TRBV29-1	TRBD2	many	TRBJ2-7	CSVTSGRFEEQYF	TGCAGCGTGACTAGCGGGAGATTTGAAGAGCAGTACTTC
TRBV4-2	-	-	TRBJ1-4	CASSQAFEKLFF	TGTGCCAGCAGCCAGGCGTTTGAAAAACTGTTTTTT
TRBV10-3	-	-	TRBJ2-1	CAISESWNEQFF	TGTGCCATCAGTGAGAGCTGGAATGAGCAGTTCTTC
TRBV29-1	TRBD2	-	TRBJ2-1	CSVHRTGLAVVSSYNEQFF	TGCAGCGTTCACAGAACGGGACTAGCGGTGGTTAGCTCCTACAATGAGCAGTTCTTC
TRBV6-6	-	few	TRBJ2-7	CASSRREVYEQYF	TGTGCCAGCAGTCGGAGGGAGGTCTACGAGCAGTACTTC
TRBV20-1	TRBD1	-	TRBJ1-6	CSASRSGQHNSPLHF	TGCAGTGCTAGCCGTTCGGGACAGCATAATTCACCCCTCCACTTT
TRBV20-1	TRBD1	-	TRBJ1-1	CSAPGTGNTEAFF	TGCAGTGCACCCGGGACAGGGAACACTGAAGCTTTCTTT
TRBV20-1	-	-	TRBJ2-6	CSVTDTYSGANVLTF	TGCAGTGTTACCGACACGTACTCTGGGGCCAACGTCCTGACTTTC
TRBV5-1	-	-	TRBJ2-3	CASSLFVASTDTQYF	TGCGCCAGCAGCTTGTTCGTGGCCAGCACAGATACGCAGTATTTT
TRBV5-1	TRBD1	-	TRBJ1-1	CASSLGTGGIWNTEAFF	TGCGCCAGCAGCTTAGGGACAGGAGGGATTTGGAACACTGAAGCTTTCTTT
TRBV6-1	-	-	TRBJ2-7	CASRDGWGASYEQYF	TGTGCCAGCAGGGACGGGTGGGGGGCCTCCTACGAGCAGTACTTC
TRBV5-6	-	many	TRBJ2-5	CASSRPGPTLGRETQYF	TGTGCCAGCAGCCGACCGGGACCGACACTCGGTCGGGAGACCCAGTACTTC
TRBV6-2/TRBV6-3	-	-	TRBJ2-7	CASSYTGTTNYEQYF	TGTGCCAGCAGTTATACCGGGACAACAAACTACGAGCAGTACTTC
TRBV4-1	TRBD2	few	TRBJ2-2	CASSRGRGGSLRTGELFF	TGCGCCAGCAGCCGTGGGAGGGGCGGGAGTCTCAGGACCGGGGAGCTGTTTTTT
TRBV6-5	-	-	TRBJ1-1	CASSYEPGKGTEAFF	TGTGCCAGCAGTTACGAGCCAGGAAAGGGTACTGAAGCTTTCTTT
TRBV4-1	-	few	TRBJ2-7	CASSPILRLAYEQYF	TGCGCCAGCAGCCCCATACTGAGACTCGCCTACGAGCAGTACTTC
TRBV9	-	-	TRBJ1-1	CASSLMGGSKEAFF	TGTGCCAGCAGCCTGATGGGAGGGAGTAAGGAAGCTTTCTTT